This T cell receptor beta chain was profiled in a study of blood T cells in healthy people across ages. A second roughly 6 to 11 cycle PCR used barcoded and J-beta primers. TCRdb independently ran MiXCR on the 5' RACE reads; one entry per CDR3 protein. This sample carries about 670,000 distinct CDR3 sequences, around 41% of them seen once, and the ten largest clones take around 30%. General observations from the study: More naive CD4+ cells and higher diversity were found in long-lived than in aged donors.

Turning to this clonotype: What it binds is unknown.

Trimming cost V 1 base and J 1 base; bases outside gene matches: 5. CDR3 length equals 17 residues. Looked up from germline, CDR1 is LGHNA and CDR2 is YNFKEQ. This receptor was identified in a man older than 75 in good health. This chain uses TRBV4-2 with TRBJ2-7, with TRBD1 identical over 12 bases. The sample comprised blood. CDR3 protein: CASSQARGQGASYEQYF. The CDR3 nucleotides read TGTGCCAGCAGCCAAGCAAGGGGACAGGGGGCTTCCTACGAGCAGTACTTC.